The T cell receptor beta chain under discussion was sequenced for a study of a mutant IDH1 vaccine in newly diagnosed glioma. At the level of the study: Patients in the study were vaccinated eight times, receiving shots in weeks 1, 3, 5, 7, 11, 15, 19 and 23. Either 4-6 weeks after radiotherapy alone or alongside temozolomide, vaccination was begun. Patients had received radiotherapy, temozolomide, or both previously, most receiving both.

Profiling relied on immunoSEQ multiplex PCR, and the TCRdb table lists in-frame clones only, not all of them. The repertoire consists of about 40,000 clones, with roughly 80% occurring once and the leading ten covering roughly 4.8%. The time point was: week 23, last vaccination. Each dose of the vaccine consisted of 300 ug of mutant IDH1 20-mer peptide, with topical imiquimod. The donors' diagnosis was new WHO grade 3 or 4 astrocytoma that was IDH1-mutant and ATRX-lost. Germline V gene sequence: CDR1 KGHSH, CDR2 LQKENI. The CDR3 loop spans 15 amino acids. Trimming left V 3 bases short and J 4 bases short, with 16 bases between. A note on this clone: Its antigen is as yet unknown.

This TCR was sampled from a man aged 50 or older with glioma. Sequenced material: PBMCs, taken from a glioma patient whose treatment included an IDH1 peptide vaccine. The chain has TRBV18 and TRBJ2-7; D uncertain. CDR3 DNA: TGTGCCAGCTCACCCCCCGATCGAGGTCTTTACGAGCAGTACTTC. Translation: CASSPPDRGLYEQYF.